The 6 T cell receptor beta chains listed next were all sequenced from one sample in a study of blood T cells in healthy people across ages. A second PCR, run for roughly 7 to 11 cycles, used a sample-barcoded 5' primer plus a J-beta primer mix. TCRdb re-analysed the 5' RACE reads in MiXCR, keeping a single row per CDR3 protein. The sample gives 1.5 million to 2 million distinct CDR3 sequences, about 30% of which show up once; 7.7% is in the top ten. Material for sequencing was blood. The receptor source for this set is a woman in her twenties or thirties in good health.

This clonotype was seen only a few times. The chain uses TRBV29-1 and TRBJ2-1; D is undetermined. The ends were cut back, 1 base at V and 0 bases at J, with 10 bases in the middle. This CDR3 has 15 residues. Germline CDR1 is SQVTM and CDR2 is ANQGSEA. In nucleotides, the CDR3 is TGCAGCGTTGAAGTGGGCGGCCGCTCCTACAATGAGCAGTTCTTC. Residues: CSVEVGGRSYNEQFF.

The rearrangement links TRBV20-1 to TRBJ2-3; 7 nucleotides agree with TRBD2. Germline V gene data show CDR1 as DFQATT and CDR2 as SNEGSKA (reference sequence). V was clipped by 2 bases and J by 6 bases; unmatched bases: 11. This CDR3 region has 15 residues. The CDR3 nucleotides read TGCAGTGCTAGAATAAGTGGGAGGGCCGCGGATACGCAGTATTTT. Its translation is CSARISGRAADTQYF.

This clonotype was found a few times. V gene TRBV5-4 combines with J gene TRBJ2-3; D may be TRBD1 or TRBD2 (6 bases each). CDR1 is SGHNT, CDR2 YYREEE, per germline (reference sequence). This CDR3 region has 14 residues. Trimming pared 6 bases from V and 4 bases from J, leaving 15 bases between. In nucleotides, the CDR3 is TGTGCCAGCAACCCAGGGGCTAGCGCAGATACGCAGTATTTT. Translated, it gives CASNPGASADTQYF.

The chain employs TRBV20-1 and TRBJ2-3; possibly TRBD2 for D (5 bases). The CDR3 is 14 residues long. Germline assignment: CDR1 DFQATT and CDR2 SNEGSKA (reference sequence). Trimming removed 3 bases from V and 0 bases from J, with 10 bases in between. The CDR3 DNA reads TGCAGTGCTAGGGACTCCCTTAGCACAGATACGCAGTATTTT. Translation gives CSARDSLSTDTQYF.

This clonotype was counted at least ten times. The chain couples TRBV20-1 to TRBJ2-1; no definite D call. The CDR3 has 12 amino acids. In germline, CDR1 is DFQATT, CDR2 SNEGSKA (reference sequence). V dropped 6 bases and J dropped 5 bases, with 11 bases sitting between them. In DNA, the CDR3 is TGCAGTGCAAGTAGGCTAGACAATGAGCAGTTCTTC. Its protein product is CSASRLDNEQFF.

This clonotype was seen more than once but under ten times. V and J are TRBV7-9 and TRBJ2-7; 12 bases are shared with TRBD1. The germline V gene encodes CDR1 SEHNR and CDR2 FQNEAQ (reference sequence). The CDR3 sequence is 15 residues long. Trimming removed 5 bases from V and 1 base from J; junction bases left unmatched: 3. This CDR3 is CASSAGQGASYEQYF. The CDR3 region has the DNA TGTGCCAGCAGCGCGGGACAGGGGGCATCCTACGAGCAGTACTTC.